These 4 T cell receptor beta chains were sequenced from one sample in a study of T cell responses to AZD1222 COVID-19 vaccine. The assay was immunoSEQ multiplex PCR, and TCRdb's table has in-frame clones only and misses some. The sample holds some 94,000 clones; roughly 85% are singletons and the top ten take approximately 3%. This material consisted of peripheral blood, taken on day 0 of AZD1222 vaccination. The receptors shown here come from an adult in good health.

CDR3 residues: CATPPASGSTDTQYF. The CDR3 DNA reads TGTGCCACCCCGCCCGCTAGCGGGTCCACAGATACGCAGTATTTT. V is TRBV7-9 and J is TRBJ2-3; TRBD2 matches at 8 bases. Germline CDR1 reads SEHNR; CDR2 reads FQNEAQ (reference sequence). This CDR3 comprises 15 residues. V was pared by 10 bases and J by 2 bases, with 11 bases of the junction left unmatched.

The chain couples TRBV6-2 or TRBV6-3 to TRBJ2-1; D ambiguous. The CDR3 extends over 14 amino acids. Trimming shortened V by 2 bases and J by 4 bases, and 9 bases separated the two germline ends. Germline values: CDR1 MNHEY, CDR2 SVGEGT. The CDR3 here is CASSYTDIYNEQFF. The CDR3 DNA is TGTGCCAGCAGTTACACAGACATATACAATGAGCAGTTCTTC.

The rearrangement uses TRBV5-4 and TRBJ1-2, with D perhaps matching TRBD1 (6 bases). Trimming shortened V by 2 bases and J by 5 bases, and 19 bases separated the two germline ends. The CDR3 spans 16 residues. Germline V gene data show CDR1 as SGHNT and CDR2 as YYREEE (reference sequence). The CDR3 region is CASSFRGQNSRYGYTF. DNA for the CDR3: TGTGCCAGCAGCTTCCGGGGGCAGAACTCCCGGTATGGCTACACCTTC. Full variable domain (rest looked up from reference TRBV5-4 and TRBJ1-2): ETGVTQSPTHLIKTRGQQVTLRCSSQSGHNTVSWYQQALGQGPQFIFQYYREEENGRGNFPPRFSGLQFPNYSSELNVNALELDDSALYLCASSFRGQNSRYGYTFGSGTRLTVV.

The chain is built from TRBV2 and TRBJ1-1; D is possibly TRBD1 (6 bases). Trimming pared 3 bases from V and 3 bases from J, leaving 11 bases between. The CDR3 runs to 14 residues. The germline gives CDR1 SNHLY, CDR2 FYNNEI. CDR3: CASSDLGAHTEAFF. Here the CDR3 DNA reads TGTGCCAGCAGTGATCTGGGGGCGCACACTGAAGCTTTCTTT. Using reference TRBV2 and TRBJ1-1 for the parts outside the CDR3, the full variable domain is EPEVTQTPSHQVTQMGQEVILRCVPISNHLYFYWYRQILGQKVEFLVSFYNNEISEKSEIFDDQFSVERPDGSNFTLKIRSTKLEDSAMYFCASSDLGAHTEAFFGQGTRLTVV.